This T cell receptor beta chain was sequenced for a study of tumor-infiltrating lymphocytes in primary liver carcinoma. Study context: Patients, male and female, were 30 to 69 years old.

As for this clonotype: No conserved phenylalanine or tryptophan ends this CDR3, so it is likely a read error.

The approximately 17-34 mg bulk tissue piece was not sorted before simultaneous RNA and DNA extraction. There were only treatment-naive patients, all with chronic HBV infection. Viable tumor cells exceeded 90% in all tumor samples. The researchers produced TCR beta cDNA from around 0.5 ug total RNA with a constant-region primer. Slightly modified ARM-PCR with three nested multiplex PCR rounds yielded TCR beta libraries. It was with TRBV1-TRBV30 forward primers and a C-beta reverse primer that the first two PCR rounds were run, at around 11 cycles each. TCRdb itself ran the multiplex PCR reads through MiXCR, one entry per CDR3 protein. The sample has roughly 200,000 distinct CDR3 sequences, just under 85% seen once. CDR3 size: 13 residues. Germline CDR1 SQVTM, CDR2 ANQGSEA.

The chain employs TRBV29-1 and TRBJ2-1, with 8 nucleotides matching TRBD2. Sequencing input: tumor tissue from primary liver carcinoma. The receptor was derived from a man in his forties or fifties with primary liver carcinoma and hepatitis B virus infection. The CDR3 protein is CRRGTSGFNEQFI. In DNA, the CDR3 is TGCAGAAGGGGGACTAGTGGGTTCAATGAGCAGTTCATC.